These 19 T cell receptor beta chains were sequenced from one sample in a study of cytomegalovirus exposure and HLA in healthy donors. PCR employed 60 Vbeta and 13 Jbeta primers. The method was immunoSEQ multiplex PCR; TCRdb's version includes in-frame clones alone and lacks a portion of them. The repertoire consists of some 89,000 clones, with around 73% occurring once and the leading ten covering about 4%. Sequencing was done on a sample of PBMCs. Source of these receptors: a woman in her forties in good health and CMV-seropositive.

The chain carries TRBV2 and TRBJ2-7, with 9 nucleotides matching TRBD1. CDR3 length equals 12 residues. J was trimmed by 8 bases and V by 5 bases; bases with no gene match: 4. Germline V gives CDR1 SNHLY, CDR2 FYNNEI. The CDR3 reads CASSRDRVKQYF. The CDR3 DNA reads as TGTGCCAGCAGTCGGGACAGGGTGAAGCAGTACTTC.

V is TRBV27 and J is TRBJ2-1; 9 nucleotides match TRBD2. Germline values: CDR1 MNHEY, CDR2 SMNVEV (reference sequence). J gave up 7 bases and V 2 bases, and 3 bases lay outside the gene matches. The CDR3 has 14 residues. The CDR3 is CASSLAGGINEQFF. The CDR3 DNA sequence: TGTGCCAGCAGTTTAGCGGGAGGGATTAATGAGCAGTTCTTC.

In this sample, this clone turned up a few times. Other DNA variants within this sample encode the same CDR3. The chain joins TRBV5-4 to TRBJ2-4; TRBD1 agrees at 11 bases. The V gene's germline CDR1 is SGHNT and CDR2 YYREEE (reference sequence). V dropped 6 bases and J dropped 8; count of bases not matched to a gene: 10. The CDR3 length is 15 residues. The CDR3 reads CASTEGGTGGDIQYF. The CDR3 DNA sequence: TGTGCCAGCACCGAGGGGGGGACAGGGGGGGACATTCAGTACTTC.

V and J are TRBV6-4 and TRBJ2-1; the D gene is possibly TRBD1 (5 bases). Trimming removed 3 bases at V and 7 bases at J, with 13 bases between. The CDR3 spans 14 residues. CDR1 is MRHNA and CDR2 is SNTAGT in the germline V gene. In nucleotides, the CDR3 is TGTGCCAGCAGTGAATCTCAGGGCGGTAATGAGCAGTTCTTC. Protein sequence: CASSESQGGNEQFF.

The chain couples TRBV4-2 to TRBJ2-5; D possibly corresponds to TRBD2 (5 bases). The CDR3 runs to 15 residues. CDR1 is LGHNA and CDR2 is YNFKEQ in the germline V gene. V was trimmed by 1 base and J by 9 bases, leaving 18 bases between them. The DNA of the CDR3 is TGTGCCAGCAGCCAAGGCGCAGGCGGGTTGGGTTCCCAGTACTTC. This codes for CASSQGAGGLGSQYF.

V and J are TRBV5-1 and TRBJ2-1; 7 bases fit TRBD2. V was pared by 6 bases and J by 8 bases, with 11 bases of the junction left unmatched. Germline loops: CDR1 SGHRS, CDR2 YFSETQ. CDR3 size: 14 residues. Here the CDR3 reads CASTWGGRAHEQFF. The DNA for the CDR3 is TGCGCCAGCACCTGGGGTGGGAGGGCCCATGAGCAGTTCTTC.

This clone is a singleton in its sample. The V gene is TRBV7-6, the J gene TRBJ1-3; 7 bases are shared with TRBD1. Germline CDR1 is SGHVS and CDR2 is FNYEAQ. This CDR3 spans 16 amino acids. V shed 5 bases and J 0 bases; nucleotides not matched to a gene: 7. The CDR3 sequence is CASSIQGDHSGNTIYF. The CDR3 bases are TGTGCCAGCAGCATTCAGGGGGACCACTCTGGAAACACCATATATTTT.

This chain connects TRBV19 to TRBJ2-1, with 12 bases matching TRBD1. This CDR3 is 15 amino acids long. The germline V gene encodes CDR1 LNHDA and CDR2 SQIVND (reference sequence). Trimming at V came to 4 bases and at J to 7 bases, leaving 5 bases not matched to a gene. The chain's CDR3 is CASSTLGQGANEQFF. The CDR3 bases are TGTGCCAGTAGTACCTTGGGACAGGGGGCGAATGAGCAGTTCTTC.

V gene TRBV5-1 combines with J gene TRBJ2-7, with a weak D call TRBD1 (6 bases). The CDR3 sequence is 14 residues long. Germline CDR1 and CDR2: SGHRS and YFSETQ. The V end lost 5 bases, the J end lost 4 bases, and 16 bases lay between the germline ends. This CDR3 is CASSQGSNLYEQYF. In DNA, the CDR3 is TGCGCCAGCAGTCAGGGGTCTAATCTTTACGAGCAGTACTTC. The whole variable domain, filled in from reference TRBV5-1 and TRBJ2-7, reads KAGVTQTPRYLIKTRGQQVTLSCSPISGHRSVSWYQQTPGQGLQFLFEYFSETQRNKGNFPGRFSGRQFSNSRSEMNVSTLELGDSALYLCASSQGSNLYEQYFGPGTRLTVT.

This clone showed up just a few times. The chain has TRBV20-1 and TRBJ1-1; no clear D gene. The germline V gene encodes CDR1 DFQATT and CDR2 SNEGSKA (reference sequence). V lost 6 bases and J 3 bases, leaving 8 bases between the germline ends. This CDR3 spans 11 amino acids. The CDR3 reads CSARQYTEAFF. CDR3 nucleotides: TGCAGTGCCCGCCAGTACACTGAAGCTTTCTTT.

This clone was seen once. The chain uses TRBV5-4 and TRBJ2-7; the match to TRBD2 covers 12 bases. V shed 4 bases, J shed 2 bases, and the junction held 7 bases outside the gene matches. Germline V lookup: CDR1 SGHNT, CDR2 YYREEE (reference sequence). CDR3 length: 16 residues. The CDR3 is CASSSGLAGSAYEQYF. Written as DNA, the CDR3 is TGTGCCAGCAGCAGTGGACTAGCGGGGTCCGCCTACGAGCAGTACTTC.

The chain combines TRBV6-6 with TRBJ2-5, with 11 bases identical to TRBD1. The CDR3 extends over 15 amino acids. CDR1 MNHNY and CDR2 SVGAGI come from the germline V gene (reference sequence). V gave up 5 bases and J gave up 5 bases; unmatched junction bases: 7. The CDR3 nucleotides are TGTGCCAGCAGTAACCGGGACAGGGGGTGGGAGACCCAGTACTTC. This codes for CASSNRDRGWETQYF.

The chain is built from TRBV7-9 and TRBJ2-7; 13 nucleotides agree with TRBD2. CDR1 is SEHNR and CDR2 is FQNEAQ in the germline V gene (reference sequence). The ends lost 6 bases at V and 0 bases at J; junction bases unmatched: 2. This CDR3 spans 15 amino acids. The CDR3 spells CASRRTSGSSYEQYF. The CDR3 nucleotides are TGTGCCAGCAGGAGGACTAGCGGGAGCTCCTACGAGCAGTACTTC.

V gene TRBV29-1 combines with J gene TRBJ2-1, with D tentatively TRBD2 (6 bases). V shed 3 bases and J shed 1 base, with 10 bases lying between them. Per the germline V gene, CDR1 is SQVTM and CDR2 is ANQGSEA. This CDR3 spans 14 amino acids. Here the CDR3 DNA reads TGCAGCGTTGAGGGAGGTTTTTCCTACAATGAGCAGTTCTTC. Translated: CSVEGGFSYNEQFF.

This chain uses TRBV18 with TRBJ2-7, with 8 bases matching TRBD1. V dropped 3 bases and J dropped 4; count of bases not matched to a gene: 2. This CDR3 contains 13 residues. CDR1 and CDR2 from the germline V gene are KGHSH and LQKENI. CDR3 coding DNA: TGTGCCAGCTCACCGGGACAGGAGTACGAGCAGTACTTC. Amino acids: CASSPGQEYEQYF. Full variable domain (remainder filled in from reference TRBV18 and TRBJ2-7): NAGVMQNPRHLVRRRGQEARLRCSPMKGHSHVYWYRQLPEEGLKFMVYLQKENIIDESGMPKERFSAEFPKEGPSILRIQQVVRGDSAAYFCASSPGQEYEQYFGPGTRLTVT.

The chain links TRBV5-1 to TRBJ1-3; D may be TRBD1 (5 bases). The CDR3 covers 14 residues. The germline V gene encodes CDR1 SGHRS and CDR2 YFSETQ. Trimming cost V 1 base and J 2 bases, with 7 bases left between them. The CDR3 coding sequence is TGCGCCAGCAGCTTGCAGGGTGCTGGAAACACCATATATTTT. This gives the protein CASSLQGAGNTIYF.

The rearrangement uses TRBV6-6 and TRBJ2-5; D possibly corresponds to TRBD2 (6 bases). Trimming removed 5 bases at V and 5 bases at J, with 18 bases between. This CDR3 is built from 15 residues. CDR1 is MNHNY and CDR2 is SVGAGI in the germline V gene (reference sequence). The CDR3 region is CASSKGTFGGETQYF. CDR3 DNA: TGTGCCAGCAGTAAGGGGACGTTCGGAGGGGAGACCCAGTACTTC.

For the CDR3, the DNA is TGCGCCAGCAGCCCAGGCGGACTCCCAACTAATGAAAAACTGTTTTTT. It specifies CASSPGGLPTNEKLFF. This sequence joins TRBV5-1 and TRBJ1-4; D is unclear. Trimming pared 4 bases from V and 0 bases from J, leaving 13 bases between. The CDR3 is made up of 16 amino acids. CDR1 is SGHRS and CDR2 is YFSETQ in the germline V gene.

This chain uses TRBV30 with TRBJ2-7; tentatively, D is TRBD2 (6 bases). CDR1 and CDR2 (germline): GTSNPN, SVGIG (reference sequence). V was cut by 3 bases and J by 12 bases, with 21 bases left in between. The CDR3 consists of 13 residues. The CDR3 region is CAWRGGTGGQGYF. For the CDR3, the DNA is TGTGCCTGGAGGGGTGGGACTGGAGGCCAGGGGTACTTC.